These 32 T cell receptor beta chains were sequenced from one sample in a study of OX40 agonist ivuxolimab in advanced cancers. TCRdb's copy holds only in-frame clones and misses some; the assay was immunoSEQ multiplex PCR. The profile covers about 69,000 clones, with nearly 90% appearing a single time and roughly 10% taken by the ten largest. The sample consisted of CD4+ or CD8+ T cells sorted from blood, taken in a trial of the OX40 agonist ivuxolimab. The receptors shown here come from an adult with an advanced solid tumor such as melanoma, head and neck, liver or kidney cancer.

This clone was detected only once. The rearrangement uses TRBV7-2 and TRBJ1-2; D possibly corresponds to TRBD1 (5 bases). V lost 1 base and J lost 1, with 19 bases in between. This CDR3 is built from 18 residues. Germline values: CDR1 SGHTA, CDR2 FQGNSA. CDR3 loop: CASSLVFGTPTLNYGYTF. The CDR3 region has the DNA TGTGCCAGCAGCTTAGTTTTCGGGACCCCCACACTTAACTATGGCTACACCTTC.

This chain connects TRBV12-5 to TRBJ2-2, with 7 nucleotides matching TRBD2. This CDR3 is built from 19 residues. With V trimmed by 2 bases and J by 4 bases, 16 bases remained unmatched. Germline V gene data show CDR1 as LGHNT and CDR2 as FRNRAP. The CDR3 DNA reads TGTGCTAGTGGTTTGAGCGGCGGGGCGGGAGCTCGCAGCACCGGGGAGCTGTTTTTT. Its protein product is CASGLSGGAGARSTGELFF.

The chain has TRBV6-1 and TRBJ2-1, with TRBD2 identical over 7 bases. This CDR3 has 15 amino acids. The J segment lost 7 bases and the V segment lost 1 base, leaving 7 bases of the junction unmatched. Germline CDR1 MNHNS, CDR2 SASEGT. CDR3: CASSEGAREFNEQFF. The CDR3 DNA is TGTGCCAGCAGTGAAGGGGCGCGGGAGTTTAATGAGCAGTTCTTC.

In nucleotides, the CDR3 is TGTGCCAGCTCACCTGGGTTGGATCAGCCCCAGCATTTT. Protein sequence: CASSPGLDQPQHF. The V gene is TRBV18, the J gene TRBJ1-5; no clear D gene. CDR1 and CDR2 (germline): KGHSH, LQKENI. V was cut by 3 bases and J by 5 bases, with 8 bases left in between. The CDR3 is made up of 13 amino acids. Filled out from reference TRBV18 and TRBJ1-5, the complete variable domain reads NAGVMQNPRHLVRRRGQEARLRCSPMKGHSHVYWYRQLPEEGLKFMVYLQKENIIDESGMPKERFSAEFPKEGPSILRIQQVVRGDSAAYFCASSPGLDQPQHFGDGTRLSIL.

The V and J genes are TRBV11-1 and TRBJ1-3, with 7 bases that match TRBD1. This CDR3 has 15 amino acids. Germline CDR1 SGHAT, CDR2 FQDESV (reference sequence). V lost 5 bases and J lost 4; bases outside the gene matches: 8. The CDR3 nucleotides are TGTGCCAGCAGCCCGTCGACAGGGCAAGGAAACACCATATATTTT. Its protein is CASSPSTGQGNTIYF. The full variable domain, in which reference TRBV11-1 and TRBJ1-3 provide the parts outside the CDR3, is EAEVAQSPRYKITEKSQAVAFWCDPISGHATLYWYRQILGQGPELLVQFQDESVVDDSQLPKDRFSAERLKGVDSTLKIQPAELGDSAMYLCASSPSTGQGNTIYFGEGSWLTVV.

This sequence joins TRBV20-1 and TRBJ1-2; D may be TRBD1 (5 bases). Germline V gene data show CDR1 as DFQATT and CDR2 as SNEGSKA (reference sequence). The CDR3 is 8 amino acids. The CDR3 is CSLRGGTF. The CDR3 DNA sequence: TGCAGCCTACGCGGGGGCACCTTC.

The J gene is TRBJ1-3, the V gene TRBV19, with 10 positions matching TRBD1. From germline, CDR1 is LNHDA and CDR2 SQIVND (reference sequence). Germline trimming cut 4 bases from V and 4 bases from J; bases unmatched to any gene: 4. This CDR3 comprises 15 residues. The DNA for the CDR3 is TGTGCCAGTAGTACGGGACAGGGGTCCGGAAACACCATATATTTT. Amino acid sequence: CASSTGQGSGNTIYF. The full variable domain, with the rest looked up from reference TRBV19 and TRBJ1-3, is DGGITQSPKYLFRKEGQNVTLSCEQNLNHDAMYWYRQDPGQGLRLIYYSQIVNDFQKGDIAEGYSVSREKKESFPLTVTSAQKNPTAFYLCASSTGQGSGNTIYFGEGSWLTVV.

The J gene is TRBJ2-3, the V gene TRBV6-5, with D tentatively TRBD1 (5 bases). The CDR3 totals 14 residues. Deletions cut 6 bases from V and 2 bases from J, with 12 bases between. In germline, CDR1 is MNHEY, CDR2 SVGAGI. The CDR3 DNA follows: TGTGCCAGCAGCCCGACAGTTACCACAGATACGCAGTATTTT. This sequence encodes CASSPTVTTDTQYF.

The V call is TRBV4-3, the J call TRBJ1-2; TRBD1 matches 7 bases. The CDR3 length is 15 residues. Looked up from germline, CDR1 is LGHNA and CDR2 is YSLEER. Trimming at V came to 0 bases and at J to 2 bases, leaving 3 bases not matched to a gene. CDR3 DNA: TGCGCCAGCAGCCAAGATGTACAGGGGAACTATGGCTACACCTTC. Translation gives CASSQDVQGNYGYTF.

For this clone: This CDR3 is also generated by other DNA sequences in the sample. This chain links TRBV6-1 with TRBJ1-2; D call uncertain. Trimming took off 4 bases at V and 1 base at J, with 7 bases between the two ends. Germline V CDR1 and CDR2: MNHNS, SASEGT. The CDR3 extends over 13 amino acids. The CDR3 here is CASSVTDNYGYTF. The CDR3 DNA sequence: TGTGCCAGCAGTGTAACAGATAACTATGGCTACACCTTC.

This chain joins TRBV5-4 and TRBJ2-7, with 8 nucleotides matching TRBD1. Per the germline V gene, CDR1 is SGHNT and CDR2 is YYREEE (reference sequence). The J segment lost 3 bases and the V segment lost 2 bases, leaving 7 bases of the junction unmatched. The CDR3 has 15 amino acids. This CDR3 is CASSFGPTGVYEQYF. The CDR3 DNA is TGTGCCAGCAGCTTCGGGCCGACAGGGGTCTACGAGCAGTACTTC. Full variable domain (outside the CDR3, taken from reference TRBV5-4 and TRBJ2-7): ETGVTQSPTHLIKTRGQQVTLRCSSQSGHNTVSWYQQALGQGPQFIFQYYREEENGRGNFPPRFSGLQFPNYSSELNVNALELDDSALYLCASSFGPTGVYEQYFGPGTRLTVT.

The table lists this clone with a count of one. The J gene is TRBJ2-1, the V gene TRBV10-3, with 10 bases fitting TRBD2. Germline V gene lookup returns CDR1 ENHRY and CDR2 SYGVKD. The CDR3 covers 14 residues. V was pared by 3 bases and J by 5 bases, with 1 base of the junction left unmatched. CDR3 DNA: TGTGCCATCAGTGAACTAGCGGGGAACAATGAGCAGTTCTTC. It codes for CAISELAGNNEQFF.

DNA for the CDR3: TGTGCCAGCAGCCTCGGGACTAGCGGGACTGGAGAGACCCAGTACTTC. This gives the protein CASSLGTSGTGETQYF. This sequence joins TRBV7-3 and TRBJ2-5; 13 nucleotides agree with TRBD2. The V segment lost 5 bases and the J segment 4 bases; nucleotides outside the gene matches: 7. CDR3 length: 16 residues. Germline CDR1 and CDR2: SGHTA and FQGTGA.

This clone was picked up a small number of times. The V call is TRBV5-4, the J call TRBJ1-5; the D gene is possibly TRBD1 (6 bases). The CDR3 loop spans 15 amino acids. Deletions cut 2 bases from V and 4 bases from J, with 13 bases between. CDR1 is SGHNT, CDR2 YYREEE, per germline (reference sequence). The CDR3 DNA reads TGTGCCAGCAGCTTCGGGGGGCAGGCAAATCAGCCCCAGCATTTT. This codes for CASSFGGQANQPQHF.

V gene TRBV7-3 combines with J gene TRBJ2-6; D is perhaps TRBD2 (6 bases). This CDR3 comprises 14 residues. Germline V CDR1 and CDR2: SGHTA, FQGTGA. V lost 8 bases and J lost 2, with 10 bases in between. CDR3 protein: CASSTSPGANVLTF. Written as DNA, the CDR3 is TGTGCCAGCTCGACTAGTCCTGGGGCCAACGTCCTGACTTTC. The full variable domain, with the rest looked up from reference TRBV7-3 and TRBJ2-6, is GAGVSQTPSNKVTEKGKYVELRCDPISGHTALYWYRQSLGQGPEFLIYFQGTGAADDSGLPNDRFFAVRPEGSVSTLKIQRTERGDSAVYLCASSTSPGANVLTFGAGSRLTVL.

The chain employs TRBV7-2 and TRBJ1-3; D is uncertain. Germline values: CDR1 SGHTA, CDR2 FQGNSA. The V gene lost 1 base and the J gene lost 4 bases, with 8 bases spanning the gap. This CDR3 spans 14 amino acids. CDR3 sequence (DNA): TGTGCCAGCAGCTTAGGAGGGTTGGGAAACACCATATATTTT. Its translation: CASSLGGLGNTIYF.

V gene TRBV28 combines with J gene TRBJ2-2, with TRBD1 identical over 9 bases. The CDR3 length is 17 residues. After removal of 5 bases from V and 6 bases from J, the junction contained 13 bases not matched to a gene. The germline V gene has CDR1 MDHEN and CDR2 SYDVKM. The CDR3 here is CASSPAPGQGKAGELFF. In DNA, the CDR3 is TGTGCCAGCAGTCCAGCACCCGGACAGGGGAAGGCCGGGGAGCTGTTTTTT.

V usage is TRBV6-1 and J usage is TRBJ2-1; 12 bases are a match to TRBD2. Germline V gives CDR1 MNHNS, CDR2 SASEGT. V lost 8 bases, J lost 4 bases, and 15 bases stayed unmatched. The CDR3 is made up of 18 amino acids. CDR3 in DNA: TGTGCCAGCTGTGCGCCATCTCAGACTAGCGGGGGTTACAATGAGCAGTTCTTC. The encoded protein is CASCAPSQTSGGYNEQFF.

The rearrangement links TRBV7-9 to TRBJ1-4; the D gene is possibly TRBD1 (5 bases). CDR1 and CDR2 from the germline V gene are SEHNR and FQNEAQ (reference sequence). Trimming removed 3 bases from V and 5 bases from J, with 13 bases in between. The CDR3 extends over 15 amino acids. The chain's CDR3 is CASSLPGRGNEKLFF. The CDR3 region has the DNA TGTGCCAGCAGCTTGCCGGGGCGAGGGAATGAAAAACTGTTTTTT.

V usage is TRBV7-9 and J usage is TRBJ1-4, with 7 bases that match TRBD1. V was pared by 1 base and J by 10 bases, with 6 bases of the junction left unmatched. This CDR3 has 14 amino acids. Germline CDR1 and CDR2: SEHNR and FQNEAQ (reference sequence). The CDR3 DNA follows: TGTGCCAGCAGCTTAGGACAGGGTGTGGCAAAACTGTTTTTT. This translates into CASSLGQGVAKLFF.

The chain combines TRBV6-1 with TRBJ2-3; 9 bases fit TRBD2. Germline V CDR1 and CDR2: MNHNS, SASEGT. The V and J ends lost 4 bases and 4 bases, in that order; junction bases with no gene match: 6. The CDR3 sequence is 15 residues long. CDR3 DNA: TGTGCCAGCAGTGCACAAGCGGGAGGTCCAGATACGCAGTATTTT. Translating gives CASSAQAGGPDTQYF.

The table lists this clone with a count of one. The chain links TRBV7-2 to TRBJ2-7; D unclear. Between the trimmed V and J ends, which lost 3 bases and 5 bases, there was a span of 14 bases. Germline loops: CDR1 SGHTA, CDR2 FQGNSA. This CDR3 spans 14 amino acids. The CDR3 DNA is TGTGCCAGCAGCTTCGATTCCGGCACTCACGAGCAGTACTTC. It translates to CASSFDSGTHEQYF.

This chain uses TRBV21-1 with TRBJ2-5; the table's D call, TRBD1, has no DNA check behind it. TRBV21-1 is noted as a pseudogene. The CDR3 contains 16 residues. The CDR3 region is CASSKLQGGIQETQYF. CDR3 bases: TGTGCCAGCAGCAAATTGCAGGGCGGCATTCAAGAGACCCAGTACTTC.

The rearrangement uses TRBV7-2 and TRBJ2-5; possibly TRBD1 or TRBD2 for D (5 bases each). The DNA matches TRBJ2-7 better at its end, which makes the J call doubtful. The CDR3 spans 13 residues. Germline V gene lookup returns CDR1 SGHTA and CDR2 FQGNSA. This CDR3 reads CASSLDWGYEQYF. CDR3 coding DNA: TGTGCCAGCAGCTTAGATTGGGGGTACGAGCAGTACTTC.

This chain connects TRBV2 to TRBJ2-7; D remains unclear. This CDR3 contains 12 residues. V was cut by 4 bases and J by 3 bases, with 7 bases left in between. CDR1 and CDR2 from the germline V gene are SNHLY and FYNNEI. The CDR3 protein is CASSGQNYEQYF. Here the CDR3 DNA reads TGTGCCAGCAGTGGGCAGAACTACGAGCAGTACTTC.

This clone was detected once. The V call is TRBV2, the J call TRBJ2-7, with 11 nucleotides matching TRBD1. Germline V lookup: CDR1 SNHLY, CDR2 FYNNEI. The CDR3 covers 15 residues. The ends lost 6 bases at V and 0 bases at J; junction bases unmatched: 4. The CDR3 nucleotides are TGTGCCAGCAGGGTGGACAGGGGGCCCTCCTACGAGCAGTACTTC. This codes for CASRVDRGPSYEQYF.

The CDR3 DNA reads TGCGCCAGCAGCCAAACCGGGACTAGCGGGACAGGAGAGCAGTTCTTC. Its protein is CASSQTGTSGTGEQFF. The chain employs TRBV4-1 and TRBJ2-1, with TRBD2 matching 13 bases. The CDR3 totals 16 residues. Trimming cost V 2 bases and J 10 bases; bases outside gene matches: 8. The germline gives CDR1 MGHRA, CDR2 YSYEKL.

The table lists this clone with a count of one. The DNA for the CDR3 is TGTGCCAGTAGAGGACGGGGACACAATACGCAGTATTTT. Its translation: CASRGRGHNTQYF. The chain employs TRBV19 and TRBJ2-3; D might be TRBD1 (6 bases). The V and J ends lost 6 bases and 7 bases respectively, with 14 bases between them. CDR1 and CDR2 from the germline V gene are LNHDA and SQIVND (reference sequence). The CDR3 runs 13 residues.

The chain's CDR3 is CASSESGQGALDSAFF. CDR3 nucleotides: TGCGCCAGCAGTGAGTCAGGACAGGGGGCCTTGGATTCCGCCTTCTTC. The genes are TRBV10-2 and TRBJ2-1; TRBD1 matches at 11 bases. The CDR3 extends over 16 amino acids. The V and J ends lost 0 bases and 16 bases, in that order; junction bases with no gene match: 14. Germline CDR1 reads WSHSY; CDR2 reads SAAADI.

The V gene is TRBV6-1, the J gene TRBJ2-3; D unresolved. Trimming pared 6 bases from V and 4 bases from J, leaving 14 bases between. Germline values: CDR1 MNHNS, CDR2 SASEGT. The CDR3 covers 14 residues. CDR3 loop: CASSLARQSDTQYF. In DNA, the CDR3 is TGTGCCAGCAGCCTGGCGAGGCAATCAGATACGCAGTATTTT.

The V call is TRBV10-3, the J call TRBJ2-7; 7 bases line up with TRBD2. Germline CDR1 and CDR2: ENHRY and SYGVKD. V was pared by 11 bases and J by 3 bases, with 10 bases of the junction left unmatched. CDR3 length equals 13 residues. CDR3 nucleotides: TGTGCCGTAGCGACTAGCAACAACTACGAGCAGTACTTC. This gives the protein CAVATSNNYEQYF.

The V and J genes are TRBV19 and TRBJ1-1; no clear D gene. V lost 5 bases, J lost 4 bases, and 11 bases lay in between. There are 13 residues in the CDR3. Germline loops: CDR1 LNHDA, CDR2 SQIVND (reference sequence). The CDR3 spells CASSEGLGTEAFF. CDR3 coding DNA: TGTGCCAGTAGTGAGGGTTTAGGCACTGAAGCTTTCTTT. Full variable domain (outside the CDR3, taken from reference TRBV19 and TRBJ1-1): DGGITQSPKYLFRKEGQNVTLSCEQNLNHDAMYWYRQDPGQGLRLIYYSQIVNDFQKGDIAEGYSVSREKKESFPLTVTSAQKNPTAFYLCASSEGLGTEAFFGQGTRLTVV.